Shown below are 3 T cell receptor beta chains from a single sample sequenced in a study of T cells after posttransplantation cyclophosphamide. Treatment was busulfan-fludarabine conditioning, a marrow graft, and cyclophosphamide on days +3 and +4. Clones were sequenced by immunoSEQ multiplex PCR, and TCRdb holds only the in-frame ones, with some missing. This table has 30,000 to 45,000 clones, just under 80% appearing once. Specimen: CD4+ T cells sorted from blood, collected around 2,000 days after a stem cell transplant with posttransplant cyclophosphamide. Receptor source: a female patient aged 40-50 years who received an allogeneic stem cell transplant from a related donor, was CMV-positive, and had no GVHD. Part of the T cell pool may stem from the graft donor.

For the CDR3, the DNA is TGTGCCAGCAGTTGGGACAGGCAGAATCAGCCCCAGCATTTT. Translation gives CASSWDRQNQPQHF. The rearrangement joins TRBV2 to TRBJ1-5; 8 bases align to TRBD1. The CDR3 consists of 14 residues. The V and J ends lost 5 bases and 4 bases, in that order; junction bases with no gene match: 4. Per germline, CDR1 SNHLY and CDR2 FYNNEI.

The DNA of the CDR3 is TGCGCCAGCAGCCAAGGGGCGGGACAGGGGGGAGAAAAACTGTTTTTT. This codes for CASSQGAGQGGEKLFF. The genes are TRBV4-3 and TRBJ1-4; 11 nucleotides align to TRBD1. Germline trimming cut 1 base from V and 8 bases from J; bases unmatched to any gene: 6. The CDR3 loop spans 16 amino acids. The germline V gene has CDR1 LGHNA and CDR2 YSLEER.

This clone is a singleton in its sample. CDR3 region: CASSQVPTGFNYGYTF. The CDR3 coding sequence is TGCGCCAGCAGCCAAGTTCCGACAGGGTTTAACTATGGCTACACCTTC. The chain couples TRBV4-3 to TRBJ1-2; 7 bases map to TRBD1. The germline CDR1 and CDR2 sequences are LGHNA and YSLEER. The trim removed 1 base at V and 1 base at J, leaving 6 bases unmatched. This CDR3 has 16 amino acids.